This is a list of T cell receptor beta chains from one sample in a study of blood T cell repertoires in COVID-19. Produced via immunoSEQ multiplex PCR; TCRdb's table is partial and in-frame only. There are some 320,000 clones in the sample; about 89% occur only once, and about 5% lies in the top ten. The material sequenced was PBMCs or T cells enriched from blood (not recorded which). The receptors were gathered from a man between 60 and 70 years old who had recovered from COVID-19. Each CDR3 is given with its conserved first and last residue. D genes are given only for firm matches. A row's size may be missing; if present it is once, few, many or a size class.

CASSLTSGPLSYEQYF	TGTGCCAGCAGTCTGACTAGCGGGCCCCTCTCCTACGAGCAGTACTTC	TRBD2	TRBJ2-7	few	TRBV28
CASSLQGAGSTEAFF	TGTGCCAGCAGTTTACAGGGGGCGGGGAGTACTGAAGCTTTCTTT	TRBD1	TRBJ1-1	NA	TRBV27
CAISEPGQAHTEAFF	TGTGCCATCAGTGAACCGGGACAGGCCCACACTGAAGCTTTCTTT	TRBD1	TRBJ1-1	NA	TRBV10-3
CSPPRDSYNEQFF	TGCAGCCCCCCGCGGGACTCCTACAATGAGCAGTTCTTC	NA	TRBJ2-1	NA	TRBV29-1
CASSLGPGEAYEQYF	TGTGCCAGCAGCTTAGGCCCAGGGGAAGCTTACGAGCAGTACTTC	NA	TRBJ2-7	NA	TRBV7-3
CAISEGPSLGTGWEFF	TGTGCCATCAGTGAGGGCCCCTCGTTGGGGACAGGGTGGGAGTTCTTC	TRBD1	TRBJ2-1	NA	TRBV10-3
CASSFGGHEQYF	TGTGCCAGCAGCTTCGGGGGACACGAGCAGTACTTC	NA	TRBJ2-7	NA	TRBV5-4
CASSPADSNTGELFF	TGTGCCAGCAGCCCTGCGGACAGCAACACCGGGGAGCTGTTTTTT	NA	TRBJ2-2	NA	TRBV7-3
CASSRQGRYNEQFF	TGCGCCAGCAGTCGACAGGGGCGCTACAATGAGCAGTTCTTC	TRBD1	TRBJ2-1	NA	TRBV10-1
CASSRASSNYGYTF	TGTGCCAGCAGCCGGGCCTCAAGCAACTATGGCTACACCTTC	NA	TRBJ1-2	NA	TRBV6-2/TRBV6-3
CSASPTENSPLHF	TGCAGTGCTAGTCCGACGGAGAATTCACCCCTCCACTTT	NA	TRBJ1-6	once	TRBV20-1
CASSPYMNTEAFF	TGTGCCAGCAGCCCCTATATGAACACTGAAGCTTTCTTT	NA	TRBJ1-1	NA	TRBV7-8
CASSLNGLADLTDTQYF	TGTGCCAGCAGCTTGAATGGTCTAGCGGACCTCACAGATACGCAGTATTTT	TRBD2	TRBJ2-3	NA	TRBV5-4
CASSEASGSRSYEQYF	TGTGCCAGCAGTGAGGCTAGCGGGAGCCGCTCCTACGAGCAGTACTTC	TRBD2	TRBJ2-7	NA	TRBV25-1
CASTQGTEAFF	TGCGCCAGCACACAGGGGACTGAAGCTTTCTTT	TRBD1	TRBJ1-1	NA	TRBV10-2
CASSTGTGITYGYTF	TGTGCCAGCAGTACAGGGACAGGGATTACCTATGGCTACACCTTC	TRBD1	TRBJ1-2	NA	TRBV6-5